A single sample is the source of the 16 T cell receptor beta chains below, sequenced in a study of identical twins. TCRdb analysed the 5' RACE reads with MiXCR anew, one entry per CDR3 protein. There are roughly 1,500,000 distinct CDR3 sequences in the sample; about 32% occur only once, and over 0.25% lies in the top ten. Sequenced input: cord blood. These receptors were taken from a newborn girl in good health.

The gene calls are TRBV3-1 and TRBJ2-1; tentatively, D is TRBD2 (5 bases). CDR1 is LGHDT and CDR2 is YNNKEL in the germline V gene (reference sequence). Trimming shortened V by 4 bases and J by 3 bases, and 16 bases separated the two germline ends. The CDR3 totals 16 residues. CDR3 sequence: CASSLRGSKGYNEQFF. For the CDR3, the DNA is TGTGCCAGCAGCCTTAGAGGGAGTAAGGGCTACAATGAGCAGTTCTTC.

The chain links TRBV21-1 to TRBJ1-1. TRBV21-1 is shown as a pseudogene. This CDR3 has 15 residues. CDR3: CDSSKSSGDDTEAFF. CDR3 nucleotide sequence: TGTGACAGCAGCAAAAGTTCGGGTGACGACACTGAAGCTTTCTTT.

As to this clonotype: The junction and the germline gene differ at one end; a read error may be behind it. The V gene is TRBV2, the J gene TRBJ1-2; no clear D. Germline V gives CDR1 SNHLY, CDR2 FYNNEI. The CDR3 is made up of 13 amino acids. Written as DNA, the CDR3 is TGTGCCAGCAGTGAAGTGTGGGCCTATTGCTACACCTTC. Translating gives CASSEVWAYCYTF.

A few counts support this clonotype. This chain links TRBV20-1 with TRBJ1-1; D call uncertain. Trimming took off 0 bases at V and 1 base at J, with 3 bases between the two ends. The CDR3 covers 12 residues. CDR1 is DFQATT, CDR2 SNEGSKA, per germline (reference sequence). The CDR3 reads CSAREQNTEAFF. In DNA form, the CDR3 reads TGCAGTGCTAGAGAACAGAACACTGAAGCTTTCTTT.

The gene calls are TRBV19 and TRBJ2-1; 8 nucleotides match TRBD1. The CDR3 length is 15 residues. V trimming: 5 bases; J trimming: 5 bases; junction bases outside the gene matches: 8. Per germline, CDR1 LNHDA and CDR2 SQIVND (reference sequence). CDR3 sequence reads: CASSRQGAGDNEQFF. CDR3 sequence (DNA): TGTGCCAGTAGTCGTCAGGGGGCGGGCGACAATGAGCAGTTCTTC.

V gene TRBV12-3 or TRBV12-4 combines with J gene TRBJ1-4, with D hard to call. The CDR3 contains 12 residues. The V gene lost 1 base and the J gene lost 7 bases, with 4 bases spanning the gap. The CDR3 DNA reads TGTGCCAGCAGTTTAGGGGCTGAAAAACTGTTTTTT. Protein product: CASSLGAEKLFF.

The rearrangement joins TRBV15 to TRBJ2-7; no reliable D call. Trimming removed 1 base at V and 7 bases at J, with 11 bases between. CDR1 and CDR2 from the germline V gene are LNHNV and YYDKDF (reference sequence). The CDR3 length is 13 residues. CDR3 sequence reads: CATSRVYENEQYF. The DNA of the CDR3 is TGTGCCACCAGCAGAGTGTACGAGAATGAGCAGTACTTC.

This rearrangement joins TRBV7-2 to TRBJ2-5, with TRBD2 identical over 12 bases. This CDR3 contains 19 residues. Germline CDR1 SGHTA, CDR2 FQGNSA. V dropped 7 bases and J dropped 4; count of bases not matched to a gene: 19. CDR3 loop: CASTGSPFGLAGYVETQYF. CDR3 coding DNA: TGTGCCAGCACCGGCTCCCCATTTGGACTAGCGGGATACGTAGAGACCCAGTACTTC.

This clonotype was detected only a few times. The rearrangement links TRBV27 to TRBJ2-4; TRBD2 might be the D (5 bases). The V and J ends lost 7 bases and 1 base respectively, with 11 bases between them. In germline, CDR1 is MNHEY, CDR2 SMNVEV (reference sequence). The CDR3 contains 14 residues. The CDR3 here is CASTNPGAKNIQYF. The CDR3, as DNA: TGTGCCAGCACCAACCCGGGGGCCAAAAACATTCAGTACTTC.

This clonotype was recorded many times. The rearrangement links TRBV4-1 to TRBJ2-5; D remains ambiguous. The CDR3 is made up of 14 amino acids. Per the germline V gene, CDR1 is MGHRA and CDR2 is YSYEKL. Trimming took off 4 bases at V and 1 base at J, with 10 bases between the two ends. The CDR3: CASSPRWGQETQYF. The CDR3 region has the DNA TGCGCCAGCAGCCCACGATGGGGCCAAGAGACCCAGTACTTC.

A few counts support this clonotype. The V and J genes are TRBV5-1 and TRBJ2-3; no clear D gene. The CDR3 totals 14 residues. Germline assignment: CDR1 SGHRS and CDR2 YFSETQ. Trimming took 0 bases from V and 8 from J, leaving 13 bases between them. This CDR3 reads CASSLEEWSVTQYF. CDR3 nucleotides: TGCGCCAGCAGCTTGGAGGAGTGGTCGGTTACGCAGTATTTT.

This chain connects TRBV5-1 to TRBJ2-5; D is undetermined. The CDR3 covers 14 residues. Germline lookup yields CDR1 SGHRS and CDR2 YFSETQ. Trimming left V 0 bases short and J 5 bases short, with 11 bases between. Here the CDR3 reads CASSLGQADETQYF. The CDR3 region has the DNA TGCGCCAGCAGCTTGGGGCAGGCGGATGAGACCCAGTACTTC.

The gene calls are TRBV7-2 and TRBJ2-7, with TRBD2 identical over 7 bases. Looked up from germline, CDR1 is SGHTA and CDR2 is FQGNSA. There are 15 residues in the CDR3. The ends lost 5 bases at V and 0 bases at J; junction bases unmatched: 7. CDR3 in DNA: TGTGCCAGCAGCACCCTCGGCGGGGGCTCCTACGAGCAGTACTTC. This sequence encodes CASSTLGGGSYEQYF.

This clonotype came up a few times. The CDR3 spells CASSRRDSLGEQYF. The CDR3 DNA reads as TGTGCCAGCAGTCGAAGGGACAGCCTTGGGGAGCAGTACTTC. This sequence joins TRBV3-1 and TRBJ2-7; TRBD1 aligns across 7 bases. This CDR3 comprises 14 residues. V dropped 6 bases and J dropped 7; count of bases not matched to a gene: 12. The germline gives CDR1 LGHDT, CDR2 YNNKEL (reference sequence).

This rearrangement joins TRBV30 to TRBJ1-5; D unclear. Deletions cut 2 bases from V and 3 bases from J, with 8 bases between. The CDR3 length is 13 residues. CDR1 is GTSNPN, CDR2 SVGIG, per germline (reference sequence). For the CDR3, the DNA is TGTGCCTGGAGTACGAAAGACAATCAGCCCCAGCATTTT. As protein: CAWSTKDNQPQHF. Together with reference TRBV30 and TRBJ1-5, the CDR3 gives the full variable domain: SQTIHQWPATLVQPVGSPLSLECTVEGTSNPNLYWYRQAAGRGLQLLFYSVGIGQISSEVPQNLSASRPQDRQFILSSKKLLLSDSGFYLCAWSTKDNQPQHFGDGTRLSIL.

The chain has TRBV6-5 and TRBJ2-3, with unresolved D. CDR3 length equals 14 residues. V was pared by 7 bases and J by 2 bases, with 13 bases between. Germline V lookup: CDR1 MNHEY, CDR2 SVGAGI. The DNA for the CDR3 is TGTGCCAGCACCCAATGGCCTAACACAGATACGCAGTATTTT. It codes for CASTQWPNTDTQYF.